The source of this T cell receptor beta chain is a study of T cell responses to AZD1222 COVID-19 vaccine. Whole-study context: Analysis merged second doses at about 4 or about 12 weeks. Study-wide points: Vaccination with two AZD1222 doses was followed by a rise in Spike-specific TCR breadth and depth. Repertoire collection took place solely once the T cell response had peaked. Distributed over spike, vaccine-associated CD4 TCRs predominated at 160-218 and 743-854.

Generated by immunoSEQ multiplex PCR, the TCRdb table keeps only in-frame clones and is missing some. The sample holds roughly 120,000 clones, roughly 90% seen once. CDR3 length: 13 residues. CDR1 and CDR2 (germline): SGHKS, YYEKEE (reference sequence). V was pared by 0 bases and J by 2 bases, with 5 bases between. With respect to this clone: Antigen: not known.

The material was peripheral blood, obtained on day 0 of AZD1222 vaccination. The chain couples TRBV5-5 to TRBJ2-5; D uncertain. The clonotype was recovered from an adult in good health. The CDR3 DNA follows: TGTGCCAGCAGCTTGGTTGGACAAGAGACCCAGTACTTC. This codes for CASSLVGQETQYF.